The text below deals with one TCR beta chain. Deletions cut 4 bases from V and 7 bases from J, with 8 bases between. Germline V gene data show CDR1 as MNHNS and CDR2 as SASEGT. This CDR3 has 12 amino acids. The data were taken from a study of OX40 agonist ivuxolimab in advanced cancers. Method: immunoSEQ multiplex PCR; TCRdb's copy keeps in-frame clones and lacks some. The profile shows under 50,000 clones, 70% to 85% of them singletons. The receptor was derived from an adult with an advanced solid tumor such as melanoma, head and neck, liver or kidney cancer. The specimen was CD4+ or CD8+ T cells sorted from blood, collected in a trial of the OX40 agonist ivuxolimab. The V and J genes are TRBV6-1 and TRBJ2-4, with no clear D. The CDR3, as DNA: TGTGCCAGCAGTGCCTCTTGGAACATTCAGTACTTC. Protein product: CASSASWNIQYF.